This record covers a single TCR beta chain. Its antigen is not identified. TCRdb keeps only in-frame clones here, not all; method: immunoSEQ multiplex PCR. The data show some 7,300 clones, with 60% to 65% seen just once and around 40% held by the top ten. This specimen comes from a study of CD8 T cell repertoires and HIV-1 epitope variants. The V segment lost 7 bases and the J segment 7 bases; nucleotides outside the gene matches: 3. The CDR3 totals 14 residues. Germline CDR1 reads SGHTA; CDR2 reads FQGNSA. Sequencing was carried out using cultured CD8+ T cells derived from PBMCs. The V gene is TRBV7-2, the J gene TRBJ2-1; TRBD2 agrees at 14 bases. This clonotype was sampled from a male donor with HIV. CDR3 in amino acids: CASTRTSGGNEQFF. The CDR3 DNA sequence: TGTGCCAGCACTCGGACTAGCGGGGGGAATGAGCAGTTCTTC. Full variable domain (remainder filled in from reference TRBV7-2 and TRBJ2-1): GAGVSQSPSNKVTEKGKDVELRCDPISGHTALYWYRQSLGQGLEFLIYFQGNSAPDKSGLPSDRFSAERTGGSVSTLTIQRTQQEDSAVYLCASTRTSGGNEQFFGPGTRLTVL.